Below, 25 T cell receptor beta chains from the same sample are listed, as sequenced in a study of graft-versus-host responses after intestinal transplantation. No cognate antigen is known for these TCRs. Libraries were prepared by immunoSEQ multiplex PCR; TCRdb keeps only in-frame clonotypes and omits some of them. This sample has some 85,000 clones, with 87% found just once. The input for sequencing was unstimulated CD8+ T cells sorted from spleen or lymph node cells, taken before transplant. The receptors stem from a human donor who was the organ donor for an intestinal transplant.

The CDR3 coding sequence is TGTGCCAGCACCCCGACCCTTATAAACACTGAAGCTTTCTTT. Protein product: CASTPTLINTEAFF. The chain links TRBV9 to TRBJ1-1; D remains ambiguous. The CDR3 runs 14 residues. The germline V gene has CDR1 SGDLS and CDR2 YYNGEE. The V and J ends lost 6 bases and 2 bases respectively, with 14 bases between them.

The J gene is TRBJ1-2, the V gene TRBV10-1, with D perhaps matching TRBD1 (6 bases). V gave up 6 bases and J gave up 6 bases, with 14 bases separating them. CDR3 size: 13 residues. CDR1 is WNHNN, CDR2 SYGVQD, per germline (reference sequence). CDR3 residues: CASSEPHRDGYTF. The CDR3 coding sequence is TGCGCCAGCAGCGAACCCCACAGGGATGGCTACACCTTC.

The rearrangement joins TRBV5-1 to TRBJ1-2; 9 bases are shared with TRBD1. Trimming took 9 bases from V and 6 from J; bases not matched to a gene: 6. The CDR3 is 12 amino acids. Germline V gene lookup returns CDR1 SGHRS and CDR2 YFSETQ. The CDR3 sequence is CAISDRGDGYTF. CDR3 sequence (DNA): TGCGCCATCTCGGACAGGGGAGATGGCTACACCTTC.

This clone showed up just once. The V call is TRBV5-1, the J call TRBJ2-7, with unresolved D. The CDR3 covers 14 residues. V shed 0 bases and J shed 3 bases, with 10 bases lying between them. In germline, CDR1 is SGHRS, CDR2 YFSETQ. CDR3 in DNA: TGCGCCAGCAGCTTGGGTGGGGTTGGCTACGAGCAGTACTTC. Translation: CASSLGGVGYEQYF.

The chain combines TRBV4-1 with TRBJ1-1; possibly TRBD1 for D (6 bases). The CDR3 runs 13 residues. The germline V gene encodes CDR1 MGHRA and CDR2 YSYEKL. The V gene lost 4 bases and the J gene lost 4 bases, with 10 bases spanning the gap. CDR3 in amino acids: CASSLQGGTEAFF. The CDR3 DNA reads as TGCGCCAGCAGCCTACAGGGTGGCACTGAAGCTTTCTTT.

This clone was seen a few times. The chain has TRBV6-1 and TRBJ1-2, with no clear D. Germline V gene lookup returns CDR1 MNHNS and CDR2 SASEGT. The V end lost 1 base, the J end lost 4 bases, and 13 bases lay between the germline ends. The CDR3 runs to 15 residues. The CDR3 region is CASSEGIGQSYGYTF. The CDR3 DNA reads as TGTGCCAGCAGTGAAGGTATTGGGCAGAGCTATGGCTACACCTTC.

The J gene is TRBJ2-7, the V gene TRBV2; 12 bases map to TRBD2. Trimming at V came to 5 bases and at J to 2 bases, leaving 4 bases not matched to a gene. The CDR3 has 15 amino acids. From germline, CDR1 is SNHLY and CDR2 FYNNEI. The CDR3 region has the DNA TGTGCCAGCAGTACACGGACTAGCGGGGCCTACGAGCAGTACTTC. This codes for CASSTRTSGAYEQYF.

This sequence joins TRBV5-5 and TRBJ1-1, with TRBD1 as a possible D gene (5 bases). The CDR3 covers 12 residues. CDR1 is SGHKS, CDR2 YYEKEE, per germline (reference sequence). Trimming cost V 3 bases and J 5 bases, with 8 bases left between them. As DNA, the CDR3 is TGTGCCAGCAGCTCCGGGGGAACTGAAGCTTTCTTT. Amino acid sequence: CASSSGGTEAFF.

This chain uses TRBV5-1 with TRBJ1-5; D is unresolved. The CDR3 is made up of 12 amino acids. The germline V and J ends were trimmed by 5 bases and 4 bases, with 7 bases remaining between them. Germline V gene sequence: CDR1 SGHRS, CDR2 YFSETQ. The CDR3 protein is CASRSGNQPQHF. The CDR3 DNA sequence: TGCGCCAGCAGGAGCGGAAATCAGCCCCAGCATTTT.

The gene calls are TRBV4-1 and TRBJ2-7; 8 bases are shared with TRBD1. Losses at the gene ends were 0 bases for V and 11 bases for J; bases not matched to a gene: 6. CDR1 and CDR2 from the germline V gene are MGHRA and YSYEKL. CDR3 length equals 13 residues. DNA of the CDR3: TGCGCCAGCAGCCAAGATCGGGGGACAGGCAAGTACTTC. This codes for CASSQDRGTGKYF.

The chain joins TRBV9 to TRBJ2-7; 7 positions match TRBD2. With V trimmed by 0 bases and J by 2 bases, 8 bases remained unmatched. This CDR3 comprises 16 residues. CDR1 is SGDLS, CDR2 YYNGEE, per germline. CDR3 sequence (DNA): TGTGCCAGCAGCGTAGGCCTGCCGGGACTACCCTACGAGCAGTACTTC. Amino acid sequence: CASSVGLPGLPYEQYF. The variable domain in full, completed from reference TRBV9 and TRBJ2-7, reads DSGVTQTPKHLITATGQRVTLRCSPRSGDLSVYWYQQSLDQGLQFLIQYYNGEERAKGNILERFSAQQFPDLHSELNLSSLELGDSALYFCASSVGLPGLPYEQYFGPGTRLTVT.

This chain links TRBV7-2 with TRBJ1-5; the match to TRBD1 covers 8 bases. This CDR3 is built from 15 residues. The V gene end was trimmed by 4 bases and the J gene end by 4 bases; junction bases not matched to a gene: 6. The germline gives CDR1 SGHTA, CDR2 FQGNSA. CDR3 loop: CASSSRTGKNQPQHF. As DNA, the CDR3 is TGTGCCAGCAGCTCTAGGACAGGGAAGAATCAGCCCCAGCATTTT.

The gene calls are TRBV7-9 and TRBJ1-3, with 8 bases that match TRBD1. This CDR3 comprises 14 residues. Trimming took 3 bases from V and 8 from J; bases not matched to a gene: 6. Germline loops: CDR1 SEHNR, CDR2 FQNEAQ (reference sequence). The CDR3 sequence is CASSLTGVRDTIYF. CDR3 nucleotides: TGTGCCAGCAGCTTGACAGGGGTGCGGGACACCATATATTTT.

This clone was seen just once. The chain is built from TRBV28 and TRBJ1-3, with D unresolved. The CDR3 loop spans 14 amino acids. With 7 bases removed from V and 3 bases from J, the gap between germline ends came to 13 bases. Germline CDR1 MDHEN, CDR2 SYDVKM. In nucleotides, the CDR3 is TGTGCCAGCAACCCCTGGAGGTTTGGAAACACCATATATTTT. Protein: CASNPWRFGNTIYF.

This chain uses TRBV4-2 with TRBJ2-1, with a possible D match to TRBD2 (6 bases). The CDR3 has 16 residues. V lost 1 base to trimming and J lost 5 bases, with 15 bases between them. Per germline, CDR1 LGHNA and CDR2 YNFKEQ. DNA for the CDR3: TGTGCCAGCAGCCAAGGCTTCCGGGGGATTGACAATGAGCAGTTCTTC. It encodes CASSQGFRGIDNEQFF.

This rearrangement joins TRBV25-1 to TRBJ2-5; no clear D. Germline V CDR1 and CDR2: MGHDK, SYGVNS. The V gene lost 2 bases and the J gene lost 3 bases, with 10 bases spanning the gap. The CDR3 is 14 amino acids. The CDR3 sequence: CASSEKVWKETQYF. The CDR3 DNA follows: TGTGCCAGCAGTGAAAAGGTCTGGAAAGAGACCCAGTACTTC. Full variable domain (remainder filled in from reference TRBV25-1 and TRBJ2-5): EADIYQTPRYLVIGTGKKITLECSQTMGHDKMYWYQQDPGMELHLIHYSYGVNSTEKGDLSSESTVSRIRTEHFPLTLESARPSHTSQYLCASSEKVWKETQYFGPGTRLLVL.

This clone has only one observation. The chain couples TRBV6-5 to TRBJ1-2; no clear D. CDR3 size: 16 residues. Germline V gives CDR1 MNHEY, CDR2 SVGAGI. The germline V and J ends were trimmed by 2 bases and 4 bases, with 17 bases remaining between them. Written as DNA, the CDR3 is TGTGCCAGCAGTTACCCCCGCCCTGCAGCCTCCTATGGCTACACCTTC. This codes for CASSYPRPAASYGYTF.

This chain uses TRBV5-1 with TRBJ1-2, with D possibly matching TRBD1 (6 bases). Germline CDR1 and CDR2: SGHRS and YFSETQ. The CDR3 spans 14 residues. Trimming stripped 5 bases from V and 0 bases from J, with 11 bases between. CDR3: CASRGRGTNYGYTF. The DNA of the CDR3 is TGCGCCAGCAGAGGCAGGGGTACTAACTATGGCTACACCTTC.

The V call is TRBV4-2, the J call TRBJ2-5; the match to TRBD1 covers 9 bases. Trimming removed 5 bases from V and 1 base from J; junction bases left unmatched: 8. The CDR3 runs to 16 residues. Germline V gene lookup returns CDR1 LGHNA and CDR2 YNFKEQ. In DNA, the CDR3 is TGTGCCAGCAGCGGACAGGGGCGGAGAGGCCAAGAGACCCAGTACTTC. Its protein is CASSGQGRRGQETQYF.

The count of this clone is one. The CDR3 DNA sequence: TGTGCCAGTAGTGCAACTAGCGGGGGGGATAACAATGAGCAGTTCTTC. Translated: CASSATSGGDNNEQFF. V is TRBV19 and J is TRBJ2-1; 13 bases map to TRBD2. Per the germline V gene, CDR1 is LNHDA and CDR2 is SQIVND (reference sequence). This CDR3 comprises 16 residues. V shed 5 bases, J shed 5 bases, and the junction held 6 bases outside the gene matches.

V usage is TRBV19 and J usage is TRBJ2-7, with D hard to call. This CDR3 spans 12 amino acids. V shed 3 bases and J shed 3 bases, with 6 bases lying between them. Germline loops: CDR1 LNHDA, CDR2 SQIVND (reference sequence). CDR3 loop: CASSMGDYEQYF. In nucleotides, the CDR3 is TGTGCCAGTAGTATGGGTGACTACGAGCAGTACTTC.

This clone was seen just once. The chain is built from TRBV11-2 and TRBJ2-1; D gene ambiguous. This CDR3 spans 16 amino acids. Trimming removed 5 bases from V and 3 bases from J, with 17 bases in between. CDR1 is SGHAT, CDR2 FQNNGV, per germline. The CDR3 sequence: CASSPHPALNYNEQFF. CDR3 bases: TGTGCCAGCAGCCCACACCCAGCTCTAAACTACAATGAGCAGTTCTTC.

The chain has TRBV27 and TRBJ1-2, with D maybe TRBD1 (6 bases). Germline V lookup: CDR1 MNHEY, CDR2 SMNVEV (reference sequence). The CDR3 is made up of 14 amino acids. With 7 bases removed from V and 5 bases from J, the gap between germline ends came to 17 bases. The CDR3 sequence is CASTPRDQGYGYTF. In nucleotides, the CDR3 is TGTGCCAGCACTCCCCGGGACCAGGGGTATGGCTACACCTTC.

V usage is TRBV5-8 and J usage is TRBJ1-2; D might be TRBD1 (6 bases). V shed 1 base and J shed 1 base, with 11 bases lying between them. This CDR3 region has 15 residues. Germline CDR1 is SGHTS and CDR2 is YDEGEE. DNA of the CDR3: TGTGCCAGCAGCTTGATGCTGGACAGTAACTATGGCTACACCTTC. It codes for CASSLMLDSNYGYTF.

The V call is TRBV11-2, the J call TRBJ2-1; 8 nucleotides agree with TRBD1. Germline assignment: CDR1 SGHAT and CDR2 FQNNGV. J was trimmed by 6 bases and V by 4 bases; bases with no gene match: 2. CDR3 length: 13 amino acids. In DNA, the CDR3 is TGTGCCAGCAGCTGGGGACAGGTCAATGAGCAGTTCTTC. Amino acid sequence: CASSWGQVNEQFF.